The 24 T cell receptor beta chains below all came from one sample that was sequenced in a study of blood T cell repertoires in COVID-19. The method was immunoSEQ multiplex PCR; TCRdb's version includes in-frame clones alone and lacks a portion of them. The sample lists 200,000 to 300,000 clones; 88% were seen once. Sequenced material: peripheral blood. These receptors were collected from a man aged 55 to 70 who had recovered from COVID-19.

As DNA, the CDR3 is TGTGCCAGCAGCTTGTTGGGCGGGGCGAACACCGGGGAGCTGTTTTTT. This encodes CASSLLGGANTGELFF. The chain couples TRBV5-4 to TRBJ2-2; D possibly corresponds to TRBD2 (6 bases). Trimming removed 1 base at V and 0 bases at J, with 10 bases between. CDR3 length equals 16 residues. Germline lookup yields CDR1 SGHNT and CDR2 YYREEE (reference sequence).

This sequence joins TRBV11-2 and TRBJ2-2; 8 positions agree with TRBD1. The V segment lost 5 bases and the J segment 7 bases; nucleotides outside the gene matches: 9. From germline, CDR1 is SGHAT and CDR2 FQNNGV. The CDR3 contains 15 residues. Written as DNA, the CDR3 is TGTGCCAGCAGCACCCAGGACAGGGACCGCGGGGAGCTGTTTTTT. Its protein is CASSTQDRDRGELFF.

The gene calls are TRBV3-1 (or the pseudogene TRBV3-2) and TRBJ2-7, with D unresolved. Trimming shortened V by 6 bases and J by 1 base, and 16 bases separated the two germline ends. This CDR3 has 15 residues. In germline, CDR1 is LGHDT, CDR2 YNNKEL (reference sequence). CDR3 nucleotides: TGTGCCAGCAGAGATACATTACAGAAATCCTACGAGCAGTACTTC. Protein: CASRDTLQKSYEQYF.

J is TRBJ2-7 and V is TRBV11-1, with D perhaps TRBD1 (5 bases). Between the trimmed V and J ends, which lost 3 bases and 3 bases, there was a span of 18 bases. This CDR3 spans 16 amino acids. Germline CDR1 reads SGHAT; CDR2 reads FQDESV (reference sequence). CDR3 region: CASSFYLVGVGYEQYF. The DNA of the CDR3 is TGTGCCAGCAGCTTCTACTTAGTAGGGGTAGGCTACGAGCAGTACTTC.

This clone was found once. The chain links TRBV12-3 or TRBV12-4 to TRBJ2-3; D is unclear. V was shortened by 8 bases and J by 6 bases, with 9 bases between the two germline ends. The CDR3 runs to 11 residues. This CDR3 is CASRLADTQYF. In DNA form, the CDR3 reads TGTGCCAGCCGCCTGGCCGATACGCAGTATTTT.

The V gene is TRBV3-1 (or the pseudogene TRBV3-2), the J gene TRBJ2-5; the D gene is possibly TRBD1 (5 bases). Trimming pared 1 base from V and 4 bases from J, leaving 16 bases between. The CDR3 totals 16 residues. Germline CDR1 reads LGHDT; CDR2 reads YNNKEL (reference sequence). CDR3 bases: TGTGCCAGCAGCCAAGGGCGGACACTATGGGGAGAGACCCAGTACTTC. It codes for CASSQGRTLWGETQYF.

The chain has TRBV3-1 (or the pseudogene TRBV3-2) and TRBJ2-1; maybe TRBD1 (6 bases). Germline V gene data show CDR1 as LGHDT and CDR2 as YNNKEL (reference sequence). Trimming removed 1 base at V and 6 bases at J, with 13 bases between. CDR3 length equals 15 residues. The CDR3 DNA reads as TGTGCCAGCAGCCAAGCGAACAGGGCTCCCAATGAGCAGTTCTTC. Amino acids: CASSQANRAPNEQFF.

The gene calls are TRBV4-1 and TRBJ2-5; 10 bases agree with TRBD2. The CDR3 is made up of 18 amino acids. Germline values: CDR1 MGHRA, CDR2 YSYEKL. J lost 1 base, V lost 0 bases, and 8 bases had no gene match. The DNA of the CDR3 is TGCGCCAGCAGCCAAGAGCTAGCGGGGGAAACCCTCCAAGAGACCCAGTACTTC. Translating gives CASSQELAGETLQETQYF.

This chain uses TRBV19 with TRBJ1-3, with D perhaps matching TRBD1 (5 bases). The CDR3 totals 16 residues. Trimming removed 5 bases at V and 4 bases at J, with 18 bases between. CDR1 LNHDA and CDR2 SQIVND come from the germline V gene (reference sequence). CDR3 amino acids: CASSPVQGIAGNTIYF. Written as DNA, the CDR3 is TGTGCCAGTAGTCCCGTCCAGGGAATCGCAGGAAACACCATATATTTT. The variable domain in full, with the rest retrieved from reference TRBV19 and TRBJ1-3, is DGGITQSPKYLFRKEGQNVTLSCEQNLNHDAMYWYRQDPGQGLRLIYYSQIVNDFQKGDIAEGYSVSREKKESFPLTVTSAQKNPTAFYLCASSPVQGIAGNTIYFGEGSWLTVV.

The chain recombines TRBV10-3 with TRBJ1-6, with TRBD1 as a possible D gene (5 bases). Germline V gene sequence: CDR1 ENHRY, CDR2 SYGVKD. The CDR3 is made up of 16 amino acids. V gave up 0 bases and J gave up 7 bases, with 13 bases separating them. CDR3 nucleotides: TGTGCCATCAGTGAGTCTACCAGGGCCGGGAATTCACCCCTCCACTTT. Encoded protein: CAISESTRAGNSPLHF.

The V and J genes are TRBV2 and TRBJ2-7; 8 bases align to TRBD2. The CDR3 is made up of 13 amino acids. The V gene's germline CDR1 is SNHLY and CDR2 FYNNEI. The CDR3 region has the DNA TGTGCCAGCAGCCGGGGGGGGTATCCCCCACTAGGCGTC. Translated, it gives CASSRGGYPPLGV.

This clone was seen once. The V gene is TRBV15, the J gene TRBJ1-4, with D possibly being TRBD1 (5 bases). The CDR3 is made up of 17 amino acids. The germline gives CDR1 LNHNV, CDR2 YYDKDF (reference sequence). V was shortened by 7 bases and J by 0 bases, with 18 bases between the two germline ends. The CDR3 sequence: CATTREGPRTTNEKLFF. The CDR3 DNA reads TGTGCCACCACCCGGGAGGGGCCCAGGACAACTAATGAAAAACTGTTTTTT.

The chain recombines TRBV24-1 with TRBJ2-1; TRBD2 agrees at 7 bases. V lost 3 bases and J lost 6; bases outside the gene matches: 4. The germline V gene has CDR1 KGHDR and CDR2 SFDVKD. CDR3 length: 14 amino acids. The CDR3 DNA follows: TGTGCCACCAGTGATCCAGCGGGGAGCAATGAGCAGTTCTTC. This sequence encodes CATSDPAGSNEQFF.

The rearrangement joins TRBV5-1 to TRBJ2-7; TRBD2 matches at 12 bases. V lost 3 bases, J lost 1 base, and 8 bases stayed unmatched. This CDR3 is built from 17 residues. The germline gives CDR1 SGHRS, CDR2 YFSETQ. The CDR3 sequence is CASSSGLAGGPSYEQYF. The CDR3 DNA is TGCGCCAGCAGCTCAGGGCTAGCGGGGGGGCCGTCCTACGAGCAGTACTTC. The variable domain in full, completed from reference TRBV5-1 and TRBJ2-7, reads KAGVTQTPRYLIKTRGQQVTLSCSPISGHRSVSWYQQTPGQGLQFLFEYFSETQRNKGNFPGRFSGRQFSNSRSEMNVSTLELGDSALYLCASSSGLAGGPSYEQYFGPGTRLTVT.

The chain links TRBV27 to TRBJ1-2; D may be TRBD1 (5 bases). The CDR3 contains 14 residues. The germline V and J ends were trimmed by 6 bases and 8 bases, with 19 bases remaining between them. Germline CDR1 MNHEY, CDR2 SMNVEV (reference sequence). The CDR3 spells CASRGIGREGGYTF. Here the CDR3 DNA reads TGTGCCAGCAGGGGTATTGGACGGGAGGGGGGCTACACCTTC.

V usage is TRBV19 and J usage is TRBJ1-1, with 9 bases fitting TRBD1. The CDR3 has 13 amino acids. Germline V gene lookup returns CDR1 LNHDA and CDR2 SQIVND (reference sequence). The trim removed 6 bases at V and 3 bases at J, leaving 2 bases unmatched. The CDR3: CASRRDRDTEAFF. As DNA, the CDR3 is TGTGCCAGTAGGAGGGACAGGGACACTGAAGCTTTCTTT.

The chain combines TRBV7-9 with TRBJ1-1; 7 bases fit TRBD1. The V segment lost 6 bases and the J segment 6 bases; nucleotides outside the gene matches: 13. CDR1 and CDR2 from the germline V gene are SEHNR and FQNEAQ (reference sequence). This CDR3 region has 15 residues. The CDR3 DNA reads as TGTGCCAGCAGTTACGACAGGGCTGGTAACGCTGAAGCTTTCTTT. This sequence encodes CASSYDRAGNAEAFF.

The J gene is TRBJ2-3, the V gene TRBV5-1, with D possibly TRBD2 on 5 matching bases. The germline V and J ends were trimmed by 2 bases and 3 bases, with 16 bases remaining between them. The germline gives CDR1 SGHRS, CDR2 YFSETQ. The CDR3 is made up of 16 amino acids. The CDR3 loop is CASSFRGRPSTDTQYF. The CDR3 DNA reads as TGCGCCAGCAGCTTTCGGGGTCGACCGAGTACAGATACGCAGTATTTT.

The chain employs TRBV6-5 and TRBJ1-6, with a weak D call TRBD1 (6 bases). The CDR3 has 15 amino acids. V gave up 0 bases and J gave up 13 bases, with 16 bases separating them. Germline CDR1 is MNHEY and CDR2 is SVGAGI. The CDR3 sequence: CASSYSGDKAGPLHF. CDR3 nucleotide sequence: TGTGCCAGCAGTTACTCGGGGGACAAGGCCGGTCCCCTCCACTTT.

This clone was found once. The rearrangement joins TRBV19 to TRBJ1-1, with 8 bases identical to TRBD1. CDR1 and CDR2 from the germline V gene are LNHDA and SQIVND (reference sequence). The trim removed 8 bases at V and 4 bases at J, leaving 12 bases unmatched. The CDR3 has 15 residues. CDR3 nucleotides: TGTGCCAGTGTGGAACAGGGGGGAGGCAGCACTGAAGCTTTCTTT. Translating it yields CASVEQGGGSTEAFF.

The V gene is TRBV24-1, the J gene TRBJ2-4, with D unclear. Trimming cost V 6 bases and J 0 bases, with 11 bases left between them. The CDR3 loop spans 15 amino acids. Germline V gene data show CDR1 as KGHDR and CDR2 as SFDVKD. The CDR3 DNA is TGTGCCACCAGTTTCAGAAAATTAGCCAAAAACATTCAGTACTTC. Translated: CATSFRKLAKNIQYF.

The chain uses TRBV18 and TRBJ2-1; 15 positions match TRBD2. With V trimmed by 3 bases and J by 1 base, 1 base remained unmatched. The CDR3 is made up of 17 amino acids. CDR1 is KGHSH, CDR2 LQKENI, per germline. CDR3 sequence: CASSPGTSGGSYNEQFF. In DNA form, the CDR3 reads TGTGCCAGCTCACCGGGGACTAGCGGGGGGTCCTACAATGAGCAGTTCTTC.

The rearrangement uses TRBV9 and TRBJ2-1; tentatively, D is TRBD2 (6 bases). The CDR3 runs to 16 residues. The ends were cut back, 1 base at V and 4 bases at J, with 15 bases in the middle. CDR1 is SGDLS, CDR2 YYNGEE, per germline. DNA for the CDR3: TGTGCCAGCAGCGTAAGGTCGACGGGGGAGTACAATGAGCAGTTCTTC. This codes for CASSVRSTGEYNEQFF. Based on the CDR3 plus reference TRBV9 and TRBJ2-1, the full variable domain is DSGVTQTPKHLITATGQRVTLRCSPRSGDLSVYWYQQSLDQGLQFLIQYYNGEERAKGNILERFSAQQFPDLHSELNLSSLELGDSALYFCASSVRSTGEYNEQFFGPGTRLTVL.

The rearrangement links TRBV11-2 to TRBJ2-5; 9 bases align to TRBD1. The ends lost 5 bases at V and 1 base at J; junction bases unmatched: 17. Germline V lookup: CDR1 SGHAT, CDR2 FQNNGV. The CDR3 loop spans 19 amino acids. CDR3 nucleotides: TGTGCCAGCAGCAACCCAGGACAGGGGATGGTCGGATCCCAAGAGACCCAGTACTTC. Protein product: CASSNPGQGMVGSQETQYF.